One T cell receptor (beta chain) is described in this entry. This clonotype was counted many times. This receptor's antigen is unknown. The record has no base qualities; no much larger clone is one base away. Interpreted using the paper, the treatment or condition label stands for: allogeneic hematopoietic cell transplantation with graft depleted of TCRalphabeta T cells and CD19 B cells. The transplant recipients were children given TCRalphabeta/CD19-depleted allogeneic hematopoietic cell grafts. The library was obtained by PCR. Instrument used: Illumina HiSeq 2500. TCR libraries were prepared with molecular barcoding, using unique molecular identifiers to normalize TCRbeta repertoire quantification. TCRdb reprocessed the public reads (quality trimming at Q25 with fastp, clone calling with MiXCR) and kept in-frame beta chains. Rows merge per CDR3 protein into single entries with the most common DNA and genes. In all, the sample holds approximately 300,000 distinct CDR3 sequences, and just over 7.5% of those were seen once. The ten largest clones represent 9.1% of the sample.

This sample is part of a study of T-cell reconstitution after alpha-beta-depleted transplantation in children (dated by TCRdb to about 2016). Study-wide context: Using TCR repertoire profiling, the study followed T-cell immune reconstitution in a quantitative way in children after TCRalphabeta/CD19-depleted allogeneic hematopoietic cell transplantation.

General conclusions and limits of the study: In some patients, high TCRbeta diversity at day 60 was attributed to recipient T cells and intrathymic progenitors that had survived conditioning. Hyperexpanded clone frequencies declined over subsequent months; after one year, T-cell counts and TCRbeta diversity were mostly attributed to newly produced T cells. Apparently early alphabetaT-cell count recovery about two months after transplant reportedly relied on only several hundred rapidly expanded clones derived from non-depleted graft cells.

The sample consisted of peripheral blood, taken 360 days after TCRalphabeta/CD19-depleted stem cell transplant. This receptor was obtained from a female patient aged 2 to 10 who had a stem cell transplant for Fanconi anemia, so the T cells may come from the graft donor.

The CDR3 sequence is CASSQGYRDRVNTEAFF. The nucleotides are TGCGCCAGCAGCCAAGGGTACAGAGACAGGGTGAACACTGAAGCTTTCTTT. The sequence joins TRBV4-1 to TRBJ1-1, and 7 bases in between align with TRBD1. The CDR3 has 17 amino acids, counting the end cysteine and phenylalanine. Of all the DNA, just the CDR3 is kept, 51 bases in frame from base 1. CDR1 and CDR2 (MGHRA, YSYEKL) derive from the germline V gene. V loses 1 base at its end and J loses 0 bases; junction bases beyond the gene matches: 8.